The 17 T cell receptor beta chains below come from one sample, sequenced in a study of preoperative IRX-2 immunotherapy in early breast cancer. Some clones are missing from TCRdb's copy, which holds only in-frame ones; the method was immunoSEQ multiplex PCR. Here the sample spans fewer than 25,000 clones, about 90% being singletons. Treatment given: preoperative locoregional IRX-2 cytokine immunotherapy. Sequenced here: tumor tissue, sampled after IRX-2 immunotherapy. The origin of the receptors is a human donor with breast cancer.

This chain uses TRBV29-1 with TRBJ1-1; D unresolved. The CDR3 covers 12 residues. CDR1 SQVTM and CDR2 ANQGSEA come from the germline V gene. The V end was cut by 2 bases, the J end by 1 base, with 5 bases between. The CDR3 sequence is CSVERENTEAFF. DNA for the CDR3: TGCAGCGTTGAACGGGAGAACACTGAAGCTTTCTTT.

This chain joins TRBV7-6 and TRBJ1-2; no firm D call. V was cut by 1 base and J by 4 bases, with 13 bases left in between. Looked up from germline, CDR1 is SGHVS and CDR2 is FNYEAQ. The length of the CDR3 is 15 residues. This chain's CDR3 is CASSLDRRGAYGYTF. The CDR3, as DNA: TGTGCCAGCAGCTTAGATAGGCGGGGTGCCTATGGCTACACCTTC.

The chain has TRBV5-4 and TRBJ2-2; D may be TRBD1 or TRBD2 (5 bases each). CDR3 size: 15 residues. Germline CDR1 SGHNT, CDR2 YYREEE (reference sequence). V was pared by 3 bases and J by 5 bases, with 14 bases between. This CDR3 reads CASSYWGSGTGELFF. The CDR3 coding sequence is TGTGCCAGCAGCTACTGGGGGAGTGGAACCGGGGAGCTGTTTTTT.

The genes are TRBV6-5 and TRBJ1-6; D is uncertain. Trimming took 2 bases from V and 7 from J, leaving 9 bases between them. Germline CDR1 MNHEY, CDR2 SVGAGI. The length of the CDR3 is 14 residues. The CDR3 region is CASSYEGGNSPLHF. CDR3 bases: TGTGCCAGCAGTTACGAGGGAGGGAATTCACCCCTCCACTTT.

This clone showed up just a few times. This sequence joins TRBV7-2 and TRBJ1-5; no definite D call. From germline, CDR1 is SGHTA and CDR2 FQGNSA. With 5 bases removed from V and 1 base from J, the gap between germline ends came to 3 bases. The CDR3 runs to 12 residues. The CDR3 reads CASSRSNQPQHF. The CDR3 coding sequence is TGTGCCAGCAGCCGGAGCAATCAGCCCCAGCATTTT.

The chain joins TRBV27 to TRBJ1-2, with D maybe TRBD1 (5 bases). The CDR3 loop spans 14 amino acids. Germline V lookup: CDR1 MNHEY, CDR2 SMNVEV (reference sequence). V lost 5 bases and J lost 5, with 15 bases in between. The CDR3 is CASSPQGWSYGYTF. The CDR3 DNA reads as TGTGCCAGCAGTCCCCAGGGTTGGTCGTATGGCTACACCTTC.

This clone has just one count. The chain joins TRBV29-1 to TRBJ2-5, with TRBD1 matching 7 bases. The CDR3 length is 13 residues. With V trimmed by 8 bases and J by 5 bases, 11 bases remained unmatched. The germline V gene has CDR1 SQVTM and CDR2 ANQGSEA. The CDR3 bases are TGCAGCACTTACAGGGGAGTAACGGAGACCCAGTACTTC. Translating it yields CSTYRGVTETQYF.

V and J are TRBV7-6 and TRBJ2-7, with 7 bases identical to TRBD1. CDR1 is SGHVS and CDR2 is FNYEAQ in the germline V gene. This CDR3 is 16 amino acids long. V was clipped by 5 bases and J by 5 bases; unmatched bases: 15. Here the CDR3 reads CASSPGPRGFDNEQYF. The CDR3 nucleotides read TGTGCCAGCAGCCCTGGCCCCAGGGGGTTTGACAACGAGCAGTACTTC.

The chain carries TRBV27 and TRBJ2-7; no definite D call. CDR1 and CDR2 (germline): MNHEY, SMNVEV (reference sequence). V was pared by 4 bases and J by 5 bases, with 9 bases between. CDR3 size: 12 residues. The CDR3 sequence: CASSSQSNEQYF. CDR3 bases: TGTGCCAGCAGTTCCCAGAGTAACGAGCAGTACTTC.

The V gene is TRBV9, the J gene TRBJ1-6, with D tentatively TRBD1 (6 bases). V was shortened by 7 bases and J by 7 bases, with 15 bases between the two germline ends. The CDR3 length is 14 residues. Per germline, CDR1 SGDLS and CDR2 YYNGEE. The CDR3 sequence is CASARSGVNSPLHF. CDR3 DNA sequence: TGTGCCAGCGCCCGATCAGGGGTGAATTCACCCCTCCACTTT.

V and J are TRBV29-1 and TRBJ2-3, with 9 nucleotides matching TRBD1. The CDR3 totals 13 residues. The junction had 6 bases not matched to a gene; V was cut back by 7 bases and J by 4 bases. Looked up from germline, CDR1 is SQVTM and CDR2 is ANQGSEA. CDR3 DNA: TGCAGCGCAAAACAGGGGGCCCCAGATACGCAGTATTTT. Protein product: CSAKQGAPDTQYF.

The chain recombines TRBV29-1 with TRBJ2-7; D remains unclear. V lost 6 bases and J lost 4, with 10 bases in between. The CDR3 covers 11 residues. Germline V lookup: CDR1 SQVTM, CDR2 ANQGSEA. CDR3 DNA sequence: TGCAGCGTCGCTCACAATTACGAGCAGTACTTC. This encodes CSVAHNYEQYF.

This chain connects TRBV5-1 to TRBJ2-5; no clear D. The CDR3 sequence is 15 residues long. The germline V and J ends were trimmed by 1 base and 7 bases, with 17 bases remaining between them. Germline V gene sequence: CDR1 SGHRS, CDR2 YFSETQ. CDR3 region: CASSLSSPNDGTQYF. CDR3 DNA sequence: TGCGCCAGCAGCTTGTCAAGCCCTAACGATGGGACCCAGTACTTC.

The J gene is TRBJ2-3, the V gene TRBV4-2, with 7 bases identical to TRBD2. In germline, CDR1 is LGHNA, CDR2 YNFKEQ. J gave up 12 bases and V 1 base, and 7 bases lay outside the gene matches. The CDR3 runs 13 residues. The CDR3 reads CASSQGVGTNQYF. The CDR3 bases are TGTGCCAGCAGCCAAGGCGTCGGGACTAATCAGTATTTT.

V and J are TRBV19 and TRBJ2-1; 8 bases agree with TRBD2. Trimming took 6 bases from V and 2 from J; bases not matched to a gene: 6. There are 15 residues in the CDR3. Germline loops: CDR1 LNHDA, CDR2 SQIVND (reference sequence). The CDR3 DNA is TGTGCCAGTAGGTACGGAGCGGGGGCCTACAATGAGCAGTTCTTC. This codes for CASRYGAGAYNEQFF.

There are a few counts of this clone. The chain couples TRBV5-4 to TRBJ2-5; a possible D gene is TRBD2 (5 bases). The CDR3 is 12 amino acids. Trimming stripped 3 bases from V and 4 bases from J, with 7 bases between. Germline assignment: CDR1 SGHNT and CDR2 YYREEE (reference sequence). The CDR3 DNA sequence: TGTGCCAGCAGCTACCGGGGAGAGACCCAGTACTTC. Translating gives CASSYRGETQYF.

This chain connects TRBV6-1 to TRBJ1-2; D uncertain. Germline V gene lookup returns CDR1 MNHNS and CDR2 SASEGT. The length of the CDR3 is 12 residues. Trimming shortened V by 3 bases and J by 4 bases, and 6 bases separated the two germline ends. The CDR3 region has the DNA TGTGCCAGCAGTGATGACATCTATGGCTACACCTTC. This encodes CASSDDIYGYTF.